The rows below give T cell receptor beta chains drawn from one sample of a study of identical twins. TCRdb recomputed calls from the 5' RACE reads with MiXCR, one row per CDR3 protein. The table shows 550,000 to 700,000 distinct CDR3 sequences, with 21% occurring only once. This same sample was also part of a study on T cells expressing NK-cell markers.

The sequencing input was PBMCs. These receptors all stem from a woman younger than 30 in good health. Both conserved end residues are part of each CDR3. A D gene is named only where the DNA matches it firmly. Clone size is stated in some rows and not others, as once, few, many or a class when expanded.

TRBV6-5	NA	TRBJ2-7	NA	TGTGCCAGCAGTTATCAGGGAATTCCCTTCGAGCAGTACTTC	CASSYQGIPFEQYF
TRBV9	TRBD1	TRBJ2-7	NA	TGTGCCAGCAGCGAAAGACAGGGGAACTCCTACGAGCAGTACTTC	CASSERQGNSYEQYF
TRBV20-1	TRBD2	TRBJ2-5	few	TGCAGTGCTAGAGATAGCCTAGCGGGAGGGTATCAAGAGACCCAGTACTTC	CSARDSLAGGYQETQYF
TRBV7-2	NA	TRBJ1-3	many	TGTGCCAGCAGAGGGCAGGCTGGAAACACCATATATTTT	CASRGQAGNTIYF
TRBV4-3	NA	TRBJ2-3	many	TGCGCCAGCAGCCAAGTCGTGGGAGGACGGACTCTTAGCACAGATACGCAGTATTTT	CASSQVVGGRTLSTDTQYF
TRBV5-1	NA	TRBJ1-1	few	TGCGCCAGCAAACCCCATGGGGGGGCCGAGGAAAACACTGAAGCTTTCTTT	CASKPHGGAEENTEAFF
TRBV19	NA	TRBJ2-4	once	TGTGCCAGTAGTAACCCGACTGCCCCCAAAAACATTCAGTACTTC	CASSNPTAPKNIQYF
TRBV7-9	NA	TRBJ2-3	NA	TGTGCCAGCAGACTACGGGCAGCGTCTACGCAGTATTTT	CASRLRAASTQYF
TRBV2	NA	TRBJ1-5	NA	TGTGCCAGCAGTGCGGGTAAGGAGCAGCCCCAGCATTTT	CASSAGKEQPQHF
TRBV6-2/TRBV6-3	TRBD1	TRBJ2-3	NA	TGTGCCAGCAGTGGGACAGGGGTGGAGGATACGCAGTATTTT	CASSGTGVEDTQYF
TRBV4-3	NA	TRBJ2-1	few	TGCGCCAGCAGCCAAGATTCCCAGGTTCTTCCCGGTGAGCAGTTCTTC	CASSQDSQVLPGEQFF
TRBV4-3	NA	TRBJ2-7	NA	TGCGCCAGCAGCCAACCGACTAGACCCCCCTACGAGCAGTACTTC	CASSQPTRPPYEQYF
TRBV12-3/TRBV12-4	NA	TRBJ2-4	NA	TGTGCCAGCAGTTTCACACGACTAGCCAAAAACATTCAGTACTTC	CASSFTRLAKNIQYF
TRBV29-1	NA	TRBJ2-7	NA	TGCAGCGTTGGGCCTGGCTACGAGCAGTACTTC	CSVGPGYEQYF
TRBV7-2	TRBD2	TRBJ2-7	NA	TGTGCCAGCAGCTTTACAGCGGGAGGCTCCTACGAGCAGTACTTC	CASSFTAGGSYEQYF
TRBV20-1	NA	TRBJ2-5	many	TGCAGTGCCCGCGCCCGTGTTGGAGAGACCCAGTACTTC	CSARARVGETQYF
TRBV5-7	TRBD1	TRBJ2-3	few	TGTGCCAGCAGCCTGATGGACAGGGGGAGTTGGGATACGCAGTATTTT	CASSLMDRGSWDTQYF
TRBV12-3/TRBV12-4	NA	TRBJ1-2	many	TGTGCCAGCAGCCCGGACAGCCTCTATGGCTACACCTTC	CASSPDSLYGYTF
TRBV20-1	NA	TRBJ2-1	NA	TGCAGTGTTACCACGTTGGGCGGGGATAACAATGAGCAGTTCTTC	CSVTTLGGDNNEQFF
TRBV3-1	TRBD2	TRBJ2-3	once	TGTGCCAGCAGCGGGGAGAGCGGGGAACGCACAGATACGCAGTATTTT	CASSGESGERTDTQYF
TRBV20-1	NA	TRBJ2-7	NA	TGCAGTGCTAGTGCGGGGCTGGGGGAGCAGTACTTC	CSASAGLGEQYF
TRBV10-3	NA	TRBJ2-4	NA	TGTGCCATCAGTCCGGACAGTATCCCCATTCAGTACTTC	CAISPDSIPIQYF
TRBV5-5	TRBD1	TRBJ1-1	NA	TGTGCCAGCAGCCCAAATCCGGGACAGGACAAAGAAGCTTTCTTT	CASSPNPGQDKEAFF
TRBV3-1	NA	TRBJ2-7	NA	TGTGCCAGCAGCCAAGATAGTCTCCTCCGGGTGGGAGAGCAGTACTTC	CASSQDSLLRVGEQYF
TRBV20-1	TRBD1	TRBJ2-7	many	TGCAGTGCCGGGACAACAGGGGGCATGGCCTACGAGCAGTACTTC	CSAGTTGGMAYEQYF
TRBV7-2	NA	TRBJ2-5	NA	TGTGCCAGCACCCTCCTCGGACCCAGGGGTGGGCAAGAGACCCAGTACTTC	CASTLLGPRGGQETQYF
TRBV5-1	TRBD1	TRBJ2-7	NA	TGCGCCAGCAGCCGGGACAGGGACGAGCAGTACTTC	CASSRDRDEQYF
TRBV24-1	TRBD2	TRBJ2-1	many	TGTGCCACCAGCGAAGCGGGGAATCGTAACAATGAGCAGTTCTTC	CATSEAGNRNNEQFF
TRBV9	NA	TRBJ2-3	few	TGTGCCAGCAGCGTAGGTGGAGGGTCCGCAGATACGCAGTATTTT	CASSVGGGSADTQYF
TRBV9	NA	TRBJ1-1	NA	TGTGCCAGCAGCGTAGAGGTCGGAAAGTCCGGGAACACTGAAGCTTTCTTT	CASSVEVGKSGNTEAFF
TRBV20-1	TRBD2	TRBJ2-7	NA	TGCAGTGCTCCCATAGCGGGATCGGGCCACGAGCAGTACTTC	CSAPIAGSGHEQYF
TRBV4-3	NA	TRBJ1-2	NA	TGCGCCAGCAGCCAGAAACAGGGACGGACTATGGACTACACCTTC	CASSQKQGRTMDYTF
TRBV5-1	NA	TRBJ1-2	NA	TGCGCCAGCAGCGTGGGACCGACCTATGGCTACACCTTC	CASSVGPTYGYTF
TRBV20-1	TRBD1	TRBJ1-1	NA	TGCAGTGCTAACTCAGGGGGATACACTGAAGCTTTCTTT	CSANSGGYTEAFF
TRBV6-2/TRBV6-3	NA	TRBJ1-6	few	TGTGCCAGCAAGCCGGAAACCCGCTCCTATAATTCACCCCTCCACTTT	CASKPETRSYNSPLHF
TRBV29-1	NA	TRBJ2-5	many	TGCAGCGTTGGGGGCTTGTACCAAGAGACCCAGTACTTC	CSVGGLYQETQYF
TRBV20-1	TRBD2	TRBJ2-7	few	TGCAGTGCTAGAGGCGCTAGCGGGGGTGCCCTTTTTGACGAGCAGTACTTC	CSARGASGGALFDEQYF
TRBV4-3	TRBD2	TRBJ2-3	NA	TGCGCCAGCAGCCAATACGGGACTAACACAGATACGCAGTATTTT	CASSQYGTNTDTQYF
TRBV7-9	NA	TRBJ2-5	NA	TGTGCCAGCTCAAAACGGGGCCGAGAGACCCAGTACTTC	CASSKRGRETQYF
TRBV7-3	TRBD2	TRBJ2-1	NA	TGTGCCAGCTCCCCGGGGGGTAGCGGTGTCAATGAGCAGTTCTTC	CASSPGGSGVNEQFF
TRBV20-1	NA	TRBJ2-7	NA	TGCAGTGCTAGATCCCGCAGCTCCTACGAGCAGTACTTC	CSARSRSSYEQYF
TRBV12-3/TRBV12-4	NA	TRBJ2-5	few	TGTGCCAGCAGTTTCGGACACGGAGTAGCGGAGACCCAGTACTTC	CASSFGHGVAETQYF
TRBV10-2	NA	TRBJ1-5	NA	TGCGCCAGCAGTGGGGGTTACAATCAGCCCCAGCATTTT	CASSGGYNQPQHF
TRBV9	NA	TRBJ2-5	NA	TGTGCCAGCAGCGTAGTCCCCCGGGAGCCCCAGTACTTC	CASSVVPREPQYF
TRBV20-1	NA	TRBJ1-1	few	TGCAGTGCTAAGTTGGGTGGTGGGATGAACACTGAAGCTTTCTTT	CSAKLGGGMNTEAFF
TRBV6-5	TRBD2	TRBJ2-1	few	TGTGCCAGCAGTTACAGCGGGACGAGCTCCTACAATGAGCAGTTCTTC	CASSYSGTSSYNEQFF
TRBV12-3/TRBV12-4	NA	TRBJ2-3	NA	TGTGCCACCCAGTTAGTAGATACGCAGTATTTT	CATQLVDTQYF
TRBV11-1	TRBD2	TRBJ2-5	NA	TGTGCCAGCAGCTTAGTTTCCTTGTCTAGCGGGAGAGGGGTCGTAGAGACCCAGTACTTC	CASSLVSLSSGRGVVETQYF